This T cell receptor (beta chain) was found in a study of T cell responses to AZD1222 COVID-19 vaccine. General study results and limits: Baseline serology detected seropositivity in only six AZD1222 recipients. Unmutated variant regions are reportedly targeted by nearly half of spike-specific TCRs. Repertoires were obtained solely post-peak T cell response. The study found vaccine-associated CD4 TCRs spanning spike, dominant at 160-218 and 743-854.

The ends were cut back, 7 bases at V and 3 bases at J, with 10 bases in the middle. The CDR3 totals 13 residues. Germline V gene data show CDR1 as LNHDA and CDR2 as SQIVND (reference sequence). Sequencing was performed with immunoSEQ multiplex PCR; in TCRdb, only in-frame clones are kept and a portion is missing. The sample has about 83,000 clones, approximately 88% seen once. Only one count was recorded for this clone. Its antigen remains unknown. This TCR derives from an adult in good health. The rearrangement uses TRBV19 and TRBJ1-5, with D possibly TRBD1 on 5 matching bases. Source: peripheral blood, taken on day 0 of MenACWY control vaccination. The CDR3 spells CASTGLDNQPQHF. CDR3 DNA: TGTGCCAGTACGGGACTGGACAATCAGCCCCAGCATTTT.